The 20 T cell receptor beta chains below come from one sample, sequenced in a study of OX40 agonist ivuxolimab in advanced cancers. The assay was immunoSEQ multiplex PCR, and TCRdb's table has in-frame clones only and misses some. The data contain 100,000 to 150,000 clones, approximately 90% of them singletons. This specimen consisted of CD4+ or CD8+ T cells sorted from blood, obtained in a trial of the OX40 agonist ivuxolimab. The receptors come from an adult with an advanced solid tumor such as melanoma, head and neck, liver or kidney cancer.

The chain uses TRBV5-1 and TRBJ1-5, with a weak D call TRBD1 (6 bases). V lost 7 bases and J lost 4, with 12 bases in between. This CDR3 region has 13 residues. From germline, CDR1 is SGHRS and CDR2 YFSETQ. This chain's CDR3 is CASAGGPNQPQHF. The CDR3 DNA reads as TGCGCCAGCGCGGGGGGCCCGAATCAGCCCCAGCATTTT. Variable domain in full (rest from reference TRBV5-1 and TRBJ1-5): KAGVTQTPRYLIKTRGQQVTLSCSPISGHRSVSWYQQTPGQGLQFLFEYFSETQRNKGNFPGRFSGRQFSNSRSEMNVSTLELGDSALYLCASAGGPNQPQHFGDGTRLSIL.

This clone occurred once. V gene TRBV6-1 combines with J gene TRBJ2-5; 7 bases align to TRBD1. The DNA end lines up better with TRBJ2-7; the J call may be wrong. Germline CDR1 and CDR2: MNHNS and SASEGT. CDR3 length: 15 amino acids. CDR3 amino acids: CASSESPGQMYEQYF. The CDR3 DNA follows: TGTGCCAGCAGTGAATCCCCGGGACAGATGTACGAGCAGTACTTC.

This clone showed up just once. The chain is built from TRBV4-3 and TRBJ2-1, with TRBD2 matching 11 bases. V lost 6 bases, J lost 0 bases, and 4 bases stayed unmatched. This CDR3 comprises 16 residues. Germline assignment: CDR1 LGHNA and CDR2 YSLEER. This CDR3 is CASSLAGGSSYNEQFF. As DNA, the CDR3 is TGCGCCAGCAGTCTAGCGGGGGGAAGCTCCTACAATGAGCAGTTCTTC.

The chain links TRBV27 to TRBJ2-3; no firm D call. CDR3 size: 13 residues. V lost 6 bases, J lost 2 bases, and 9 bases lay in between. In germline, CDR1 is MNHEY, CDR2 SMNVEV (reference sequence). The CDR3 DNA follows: TGTGCCAGCAGAACTGAGAACACAGATACGCAGTATTTT. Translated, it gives CASRTENTDTQYF.

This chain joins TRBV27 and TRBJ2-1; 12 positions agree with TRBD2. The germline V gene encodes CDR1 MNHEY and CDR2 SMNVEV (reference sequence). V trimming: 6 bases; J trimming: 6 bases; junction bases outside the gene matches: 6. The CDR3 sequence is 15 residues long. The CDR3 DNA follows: TGTGCCAGCAGCATACTAGCGGGAGGCCTCAATGAGCAGTTCTTC. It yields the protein CASSILAGGLNEQFF.

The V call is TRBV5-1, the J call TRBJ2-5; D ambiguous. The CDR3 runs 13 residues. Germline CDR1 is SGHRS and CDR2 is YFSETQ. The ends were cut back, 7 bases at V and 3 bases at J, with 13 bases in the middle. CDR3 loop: CASYKRPKETQYF. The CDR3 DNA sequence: TGCGCCAGCTACAAACGGCCAAAAGAGACCCAGTACTTC.

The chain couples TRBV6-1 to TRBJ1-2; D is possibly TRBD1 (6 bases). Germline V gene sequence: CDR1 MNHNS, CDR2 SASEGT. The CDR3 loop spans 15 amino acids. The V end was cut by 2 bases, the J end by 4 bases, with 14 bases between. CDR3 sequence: CASSELQGNGYGYTF. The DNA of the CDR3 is TGTGCCAGCAGTGAACTTCAGGGGAACGGCTATGGCTACACCTTC.

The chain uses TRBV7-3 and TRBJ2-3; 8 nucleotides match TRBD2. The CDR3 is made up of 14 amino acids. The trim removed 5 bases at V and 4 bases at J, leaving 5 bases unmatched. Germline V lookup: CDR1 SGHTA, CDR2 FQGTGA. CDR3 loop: CASSPAAGADTQYF. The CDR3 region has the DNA TGTGCCAGCAGCCCGGCAGCGGGGGCAGATACGCAGTATTTT.

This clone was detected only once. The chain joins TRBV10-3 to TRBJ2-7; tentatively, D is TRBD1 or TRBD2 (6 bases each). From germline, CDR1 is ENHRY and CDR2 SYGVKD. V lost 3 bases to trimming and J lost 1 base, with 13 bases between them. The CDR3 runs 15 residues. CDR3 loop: CAISDSQGRSYEQYF. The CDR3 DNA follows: TGTGCCATCAGTGACTCGCAGGGGAGGTCCTACGAGCAGTACTTC.

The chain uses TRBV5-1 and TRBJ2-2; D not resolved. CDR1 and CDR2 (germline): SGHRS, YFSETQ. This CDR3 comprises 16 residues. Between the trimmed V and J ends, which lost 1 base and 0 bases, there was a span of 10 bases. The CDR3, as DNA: TGCGCCAGCAGCTTGTATGGGCCCACGAACACCGGGGAGCTGTTTTTT. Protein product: CASSLYGPTNTGELFF. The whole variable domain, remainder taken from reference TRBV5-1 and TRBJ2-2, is KAGVTQTPRYLIKTRGQQVTLSCSPISGHRSVSWYQQTPGQGLQFLFEYFSETQRNKGNFPGRFSGRQFSNSRSEMNVSTLELGDSALYLCASSLYGPTNTGELFFGEGSRLTVL.

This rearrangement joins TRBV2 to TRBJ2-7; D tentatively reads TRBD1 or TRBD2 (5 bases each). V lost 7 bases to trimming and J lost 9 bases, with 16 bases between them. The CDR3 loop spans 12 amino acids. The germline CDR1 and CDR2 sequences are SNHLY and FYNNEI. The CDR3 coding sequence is TGTGCCAGCAACGGGGACCGTCCAGGGCAGTACTTC. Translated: CASNGDRPGQYF.

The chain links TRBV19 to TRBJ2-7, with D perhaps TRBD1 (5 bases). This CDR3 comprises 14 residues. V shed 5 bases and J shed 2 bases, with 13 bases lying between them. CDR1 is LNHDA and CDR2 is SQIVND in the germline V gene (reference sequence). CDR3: CASSPRALPYEQYF. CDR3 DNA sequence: TGTGCCAGTAGTCCCAGGGCCCTACCCTACGAGCAGTACTTC.

CDR3 sequence (DNA): TGTGCCAGCAGCTTGGCAGGGAGCTTGGGGTTCACTGAAGCTTTCTTT. Translation gives CASSLAGSLGFTEAFF. The chain is built from TRBV5-4 and TRBJ1-1; maybe TRBD1 (5 bases). From germline, CDR1 is SGHNT and CDR2 YYREEE (reference sequence). The CDR3 consists of 16 residues. V gave up 0 bases and J gave up 4 bases, with 16 bases separating them.

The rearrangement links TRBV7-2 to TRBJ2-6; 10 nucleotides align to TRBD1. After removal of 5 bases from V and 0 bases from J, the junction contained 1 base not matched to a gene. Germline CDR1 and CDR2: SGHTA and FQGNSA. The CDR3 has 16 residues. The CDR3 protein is CASSRTGGSGANVLTF. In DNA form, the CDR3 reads TGTGCCAGCAGCCGGACAGGGGGCTCTGGGGCCAACGTCCTGACTTTC.

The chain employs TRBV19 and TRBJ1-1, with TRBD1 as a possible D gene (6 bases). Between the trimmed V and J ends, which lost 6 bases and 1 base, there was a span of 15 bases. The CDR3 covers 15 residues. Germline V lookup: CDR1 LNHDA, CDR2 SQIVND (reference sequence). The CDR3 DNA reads TGTGCCAGTAGCGCTAGGGGGTTTCAGAACACTGAAGCTTTCTTT. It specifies CASSARGFQNTEAFF.

CDR3 DNA: TGTGCCAGCCGGGTGCGGGCGGGGAACACTGAAGCTTTCTTT. It yields the protein CASRVRAGNTEAFF. This rearrangement joins TRBV5-4 to TRBJ1-1; D ambiguous. The CDR3 extends over 14 amino acids. V shed 7 bases and J shed 1 base, with 14 bases lying between them. Germline V gene sequence: CDR1 SGHNT, CDR2 YYREEE (reference sequence).

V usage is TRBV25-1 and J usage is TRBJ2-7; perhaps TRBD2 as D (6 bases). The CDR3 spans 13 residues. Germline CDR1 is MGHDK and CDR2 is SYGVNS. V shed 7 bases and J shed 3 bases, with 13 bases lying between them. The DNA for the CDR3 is TGTGCCAGCAAGGGAAGTAGCGGCTACGAGCAGTACTTC. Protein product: CASKGSSGYEQYF.

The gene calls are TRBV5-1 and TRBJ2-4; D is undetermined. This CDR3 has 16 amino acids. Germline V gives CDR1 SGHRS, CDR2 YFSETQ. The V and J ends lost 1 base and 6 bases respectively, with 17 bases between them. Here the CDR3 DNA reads TGCGCCAGCAGCTTGCGGGCATCCCCAGCAGGAAACATTCAGTACTTC. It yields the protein CASSLRASPAGNIQYF.

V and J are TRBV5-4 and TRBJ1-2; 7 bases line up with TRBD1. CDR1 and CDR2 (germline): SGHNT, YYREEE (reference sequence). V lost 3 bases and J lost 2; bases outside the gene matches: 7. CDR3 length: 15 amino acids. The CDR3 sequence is CASSSRTGTNYGYTF. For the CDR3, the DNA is TGTGCCAGCAGCTCCAGGACAGGCACAAACTATGGCTACACCTTC.

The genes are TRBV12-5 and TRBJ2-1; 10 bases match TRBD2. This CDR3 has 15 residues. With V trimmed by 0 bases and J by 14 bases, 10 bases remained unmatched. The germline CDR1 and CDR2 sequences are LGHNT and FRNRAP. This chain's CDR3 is CASGLVTSGPTAKFF. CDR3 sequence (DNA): TGTGCTAGTGGTTTGGTGACTAGCGGGCCTACGGCGAAGTTCTTC.